These T cell receptor beta chains were read from a single sample in a study of CD8+ T cells in alopecia areata. Clones were read by immunoSEQ multiplex PCR, and TCRdb kept only the in-frame ones, dropping some. The sample has 120,000 to 150,000 clones, around 86% seen once. The sample consisted of CD8+ T cells sorted from blood, taken at week 4, from a patient treated with tofacitinib. Source of these receptors: a human donor with alopecia areata. Each CDR3 is given without its conserved first and last residue. Each record gives: J gene, V gene, CDR3 protein.

>TRBJ1-2|TRBV13
ASSLGSAAVSYGYT
>TRBJ2-7|TRBV5-1
ASSLAGTGGGYEQY
>TRBJ2-7|TRBV9
ASSSRTANEQY
>TRBJ2-3|TRBV29-1
SVPGQGAPDTQY
>TRBJ2-7|TRBV7-9
ASSSDRSYEQY
>TRBJ2-1|TRBV7-3
ASSSLVGSDNEQF
>TRBJ2-7|TRBV7-6
ASSPRQGASEQY
>TRBJ2-3|TRBV5-1
ASTRDRDSDTQY
>TRBJ2-2|TRBV6-5
ASSSADGNTGELF
>TRBJ2-3|TRBV7-6
ASSLTVDTQY
>TRBJ2-7|TRBV6-1
ALLDGQLLEQY
>TRBJ2-7|TRBV7-8
ASSPVRGAVYEQY
>TRBJ2-1|TRBV5-1
ASSDLSVAGLYNEQF
>TRBJ2-2|TRBV7-9
ASSLVSRDTGELF
>TRBJ2-3|TRBV9
ASSAESGGSTDTQY
>TRBJ2-5|TRBV6-5
ASRWMGQETQY
>TRBJ2-7|TRBV9
ASSPQTGGWGEQY
>TRBJ2-2|TRBV7-3
ASSYGHLTGELF
>TRBJ2-1|TRBV5-6
ASSSGTSGSYNEQF
>TRBJ2-7|TRBV10-3
AISEGDLPYEQY
>TRBJ2-7|TRBV10-3
AISGKQGRELEQY
>TRBJ1-2|TRBV6-6
ASSQGATGLYGYT